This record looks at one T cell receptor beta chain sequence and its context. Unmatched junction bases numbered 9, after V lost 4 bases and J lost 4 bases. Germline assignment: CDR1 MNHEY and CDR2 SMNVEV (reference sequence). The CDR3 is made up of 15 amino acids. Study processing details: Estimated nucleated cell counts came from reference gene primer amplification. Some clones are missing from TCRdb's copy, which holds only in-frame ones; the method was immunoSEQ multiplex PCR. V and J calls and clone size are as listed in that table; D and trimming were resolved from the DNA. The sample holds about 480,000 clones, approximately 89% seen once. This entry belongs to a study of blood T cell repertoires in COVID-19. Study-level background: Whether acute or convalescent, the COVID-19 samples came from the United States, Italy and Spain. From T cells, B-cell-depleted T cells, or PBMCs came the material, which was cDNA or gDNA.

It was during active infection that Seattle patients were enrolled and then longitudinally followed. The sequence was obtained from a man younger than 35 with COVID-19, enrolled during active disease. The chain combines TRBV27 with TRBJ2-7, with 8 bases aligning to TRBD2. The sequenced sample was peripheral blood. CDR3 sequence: CASSSYSGVKYEQYF. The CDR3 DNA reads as TGTGCCAGCAGTTCGTATAGCGGGGTGAAGTACGAGCAGTACTTC.